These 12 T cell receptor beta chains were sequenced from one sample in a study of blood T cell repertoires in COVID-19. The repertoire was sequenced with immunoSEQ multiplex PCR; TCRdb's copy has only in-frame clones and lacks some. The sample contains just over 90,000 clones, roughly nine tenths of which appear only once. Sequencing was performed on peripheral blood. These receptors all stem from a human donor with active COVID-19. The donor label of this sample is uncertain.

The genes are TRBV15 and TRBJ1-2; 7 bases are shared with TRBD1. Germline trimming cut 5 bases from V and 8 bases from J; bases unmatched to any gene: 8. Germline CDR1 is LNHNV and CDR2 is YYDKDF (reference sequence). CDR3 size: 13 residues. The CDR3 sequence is CATSRKDRDGYTF. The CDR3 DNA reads TGTGCCACCAGCCGCAAAGACAGGGACGGCTACACCTTC.

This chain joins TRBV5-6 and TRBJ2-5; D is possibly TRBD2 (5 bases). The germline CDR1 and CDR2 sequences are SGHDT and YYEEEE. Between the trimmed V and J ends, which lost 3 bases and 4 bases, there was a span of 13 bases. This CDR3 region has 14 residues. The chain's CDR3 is CASSWVSRGETQYF. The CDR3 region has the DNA TGTGCCAGCAGCTGGGTGTCCCGGGGAGAGACCCAGTACTTC.

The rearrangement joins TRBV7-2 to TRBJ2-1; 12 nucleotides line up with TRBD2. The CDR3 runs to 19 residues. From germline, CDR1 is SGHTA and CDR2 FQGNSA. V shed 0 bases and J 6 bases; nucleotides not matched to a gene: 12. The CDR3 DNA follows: TGTGCCAGCAGCTTAGCTGTGACTAGCGGGGGAAAGAATTCCAATGAGCAGTTCTTC. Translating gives CASSLAVTSGGKNSNEQFF.

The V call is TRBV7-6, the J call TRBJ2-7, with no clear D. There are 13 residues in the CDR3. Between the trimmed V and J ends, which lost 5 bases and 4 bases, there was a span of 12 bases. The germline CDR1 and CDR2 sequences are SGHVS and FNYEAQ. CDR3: CASSPLTEYEQYF. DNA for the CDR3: TGTGCCAGCAGCCCTTTGACGGAGTACGAGCAGTACTTC.

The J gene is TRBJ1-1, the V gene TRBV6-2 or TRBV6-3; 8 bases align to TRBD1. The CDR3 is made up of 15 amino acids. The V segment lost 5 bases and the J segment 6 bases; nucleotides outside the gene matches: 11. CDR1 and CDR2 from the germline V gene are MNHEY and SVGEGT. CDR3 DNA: TGTGCCAGCAGTACAACCCGGACAGGGAGAGCTGAAGCTTTCTTT. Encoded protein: CASSTTRTGRAEAFF.

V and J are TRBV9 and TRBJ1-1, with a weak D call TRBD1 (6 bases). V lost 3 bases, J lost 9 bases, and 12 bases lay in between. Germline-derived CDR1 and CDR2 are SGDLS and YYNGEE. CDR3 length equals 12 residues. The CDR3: CASSDSTGKAFF. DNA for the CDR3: TGTGCCAGCAGCGACAGTACAGGGAAAGCTTTCTTT.

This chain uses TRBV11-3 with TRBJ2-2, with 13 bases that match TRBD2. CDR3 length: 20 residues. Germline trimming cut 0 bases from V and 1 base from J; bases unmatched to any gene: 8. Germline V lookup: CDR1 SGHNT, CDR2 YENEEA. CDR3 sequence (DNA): TGTGCCAGCAGCTTAGATGGGAGACTAGCGGGGGGCCTGAACACCGGGGAGCTGTTTTTT. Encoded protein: CASSLDGRLAGGLNTGELFF.

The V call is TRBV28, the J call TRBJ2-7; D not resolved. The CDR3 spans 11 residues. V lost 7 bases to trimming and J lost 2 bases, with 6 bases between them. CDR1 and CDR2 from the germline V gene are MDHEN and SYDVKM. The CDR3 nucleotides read TGTGCCAGCAAGAACACCTACGAGCAGTACTTC. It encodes CASKNTYEQYF.

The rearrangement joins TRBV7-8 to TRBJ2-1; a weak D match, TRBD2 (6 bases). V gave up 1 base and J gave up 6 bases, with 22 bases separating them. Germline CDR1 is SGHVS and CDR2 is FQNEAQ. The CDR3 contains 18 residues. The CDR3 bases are TGTGCCAGCAGCTTAGTCTCTCTAGCGCCACTACTACGCAATGAGCAGTTCTTC. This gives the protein CASSLVSLAPLLRNEQFF.

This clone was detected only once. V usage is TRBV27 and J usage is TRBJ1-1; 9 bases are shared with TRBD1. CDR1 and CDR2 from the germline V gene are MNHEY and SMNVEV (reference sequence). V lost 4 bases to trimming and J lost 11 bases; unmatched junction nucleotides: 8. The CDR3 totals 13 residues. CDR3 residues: CASSSGTGWDAFF. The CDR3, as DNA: TGTGCCAGCAGTTCCGGGACAGGGTGGGATGCTTTCTTT.

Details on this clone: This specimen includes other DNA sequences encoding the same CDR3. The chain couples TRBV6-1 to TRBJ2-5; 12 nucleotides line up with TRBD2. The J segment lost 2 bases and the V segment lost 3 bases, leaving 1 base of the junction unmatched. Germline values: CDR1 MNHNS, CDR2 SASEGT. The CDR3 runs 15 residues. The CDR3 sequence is CASSELAGGQETQYF. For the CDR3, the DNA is TGTGCCAGCAGTGAGCTAGCGGGGGGGCAAGAGACCCAGTACTTC.

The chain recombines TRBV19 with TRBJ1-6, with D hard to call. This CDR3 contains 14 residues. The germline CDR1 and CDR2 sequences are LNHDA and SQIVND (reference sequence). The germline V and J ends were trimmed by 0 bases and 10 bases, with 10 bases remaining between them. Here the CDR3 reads CASSIERGTSPLHF. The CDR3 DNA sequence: TGTGCCAGTAGTATAGAACGGGGAACCTCACCCCTCCACTTT.